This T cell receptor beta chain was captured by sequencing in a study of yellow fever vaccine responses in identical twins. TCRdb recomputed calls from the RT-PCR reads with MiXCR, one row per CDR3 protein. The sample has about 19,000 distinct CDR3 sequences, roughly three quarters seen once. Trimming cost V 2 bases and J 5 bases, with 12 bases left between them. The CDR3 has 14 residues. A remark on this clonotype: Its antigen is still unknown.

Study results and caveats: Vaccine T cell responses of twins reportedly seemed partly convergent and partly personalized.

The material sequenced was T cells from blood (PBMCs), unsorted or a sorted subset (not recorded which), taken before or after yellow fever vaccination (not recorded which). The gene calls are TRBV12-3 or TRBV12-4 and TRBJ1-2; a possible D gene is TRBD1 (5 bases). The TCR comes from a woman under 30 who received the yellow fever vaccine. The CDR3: CASSLTGGRYGYTF. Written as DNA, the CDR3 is TGTGCCAGCAGTTTAACCGGGGGTCGGTATGGCTACACCTTC.